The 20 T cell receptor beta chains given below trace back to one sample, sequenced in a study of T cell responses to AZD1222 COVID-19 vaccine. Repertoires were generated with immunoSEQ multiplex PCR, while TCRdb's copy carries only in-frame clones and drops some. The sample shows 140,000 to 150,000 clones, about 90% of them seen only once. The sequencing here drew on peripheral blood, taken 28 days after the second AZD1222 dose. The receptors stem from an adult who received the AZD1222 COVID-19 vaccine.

This CDR3 reads CASSLDLYSPLHF. The CDR3 region has the DNA TGTGCCAGCAGCTTGGACTTGTATTCACCCCTCCACTTT. The chain is built from TRBV5-4 and TRBJ1-6; D gene unclear. V was shortened by 0 bases and J by 8 bases, with 6 bases between the two germline ends. The CDR3 contains 13 residues. CDR1 and CDR2 (germline): SGHNT, YYREEE (reference sequence).

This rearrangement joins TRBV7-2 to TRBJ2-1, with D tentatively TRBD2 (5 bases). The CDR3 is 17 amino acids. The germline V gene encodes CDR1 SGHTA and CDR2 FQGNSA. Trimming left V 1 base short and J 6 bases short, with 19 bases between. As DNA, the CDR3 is TGTGCCAGCAGCTTAGGAGTGACGGCTAGCCCCGTCAATGAGCAGTTCTTC. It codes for CASSLGVTASPVNEQFF. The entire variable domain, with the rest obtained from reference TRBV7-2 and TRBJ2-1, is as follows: GAGVSQSPSNKVTEKGKDVELRCDPISGHTALYWYRQSLGQGLEFLIYFQGNSAPDKSGLPSDRFSAERTGGSVSTLTIQRTQQEDSAVYLCASSLGVTASPVNEQFFGPGTRLTVL.

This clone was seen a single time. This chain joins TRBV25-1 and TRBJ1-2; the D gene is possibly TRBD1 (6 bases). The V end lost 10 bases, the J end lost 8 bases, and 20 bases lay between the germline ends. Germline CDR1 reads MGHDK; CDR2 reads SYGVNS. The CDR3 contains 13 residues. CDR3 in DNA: TGTGCCACCGGAGGGCCCGGACAGACCGGCTACACCTTC. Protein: CATGGPGQTGYTF.

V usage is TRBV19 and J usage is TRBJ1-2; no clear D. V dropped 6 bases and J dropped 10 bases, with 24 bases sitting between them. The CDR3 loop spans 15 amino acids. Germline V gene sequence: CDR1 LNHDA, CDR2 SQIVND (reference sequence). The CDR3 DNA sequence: TGTGCCAGTAGGCCCGACGGTTTGAGTTCCCGCCACTACACCTTC. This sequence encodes CASRPDGLSSRHYTF. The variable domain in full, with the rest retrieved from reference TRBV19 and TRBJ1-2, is DGGITQSPKYLFRKEGQNVTLSCEQNLNHDAMYWYRQDPGQGLRLIYYSQIVNDFQKGDIAEGYSVSREKKESFPLTVTSAQKNPTAFYLCASRPDGLSSRHYTFGSGTRLTVV.

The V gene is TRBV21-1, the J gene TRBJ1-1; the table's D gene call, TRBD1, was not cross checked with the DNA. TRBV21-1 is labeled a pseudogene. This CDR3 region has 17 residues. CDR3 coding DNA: TGTGCCAGCAGCAAAGAAGGGAGGGGACAGGGAAACACTGAAGCTTTCTTT. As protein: CASSKEGRGQGNTEAFF.

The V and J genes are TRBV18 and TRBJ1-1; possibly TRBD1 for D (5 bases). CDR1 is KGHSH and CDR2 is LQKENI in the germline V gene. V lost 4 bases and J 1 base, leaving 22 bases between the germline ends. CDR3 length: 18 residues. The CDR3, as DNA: TGTGCCAGCTCACTAGCCGGGACGCCAGGATTGGGGAACACTGAAGCTTTCTTT. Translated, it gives CASSLAGTPGLGNTEAFF.

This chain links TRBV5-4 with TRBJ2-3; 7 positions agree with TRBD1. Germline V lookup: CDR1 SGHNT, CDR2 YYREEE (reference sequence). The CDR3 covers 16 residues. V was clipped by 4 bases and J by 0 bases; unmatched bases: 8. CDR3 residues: CASSRSRDSSTDTQYF. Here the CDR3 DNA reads TGTGCCAGCAGCCGTTCCAGGGACAGCAGCACAGATACGCAGTATTTT.

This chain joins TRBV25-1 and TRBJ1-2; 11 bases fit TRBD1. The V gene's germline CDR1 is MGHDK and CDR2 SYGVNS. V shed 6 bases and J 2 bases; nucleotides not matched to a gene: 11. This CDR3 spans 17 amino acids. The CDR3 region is CASRWERRDRGNYGYTF. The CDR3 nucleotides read TGTGCCAGCAGATGGGAACGCCGGGACAGGGGGAACTATGGCTACACCTTC.

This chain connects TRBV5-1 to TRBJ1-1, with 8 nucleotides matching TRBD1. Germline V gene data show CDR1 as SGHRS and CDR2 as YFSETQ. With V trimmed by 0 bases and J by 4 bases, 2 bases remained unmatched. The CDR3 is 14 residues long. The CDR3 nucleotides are TGCGCCAGCAGCTTGGAGCAGGGGGCCACTGAAGCTTTCTTT. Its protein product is CASSLEQGATEAFF.

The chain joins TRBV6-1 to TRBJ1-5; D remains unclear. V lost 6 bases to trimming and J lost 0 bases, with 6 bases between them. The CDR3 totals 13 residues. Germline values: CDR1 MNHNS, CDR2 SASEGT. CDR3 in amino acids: CASSPNSNQPQHF. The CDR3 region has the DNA TGTGCCAGCAGCCCAAATAGCAATCAGCCCCAGCATTTT.

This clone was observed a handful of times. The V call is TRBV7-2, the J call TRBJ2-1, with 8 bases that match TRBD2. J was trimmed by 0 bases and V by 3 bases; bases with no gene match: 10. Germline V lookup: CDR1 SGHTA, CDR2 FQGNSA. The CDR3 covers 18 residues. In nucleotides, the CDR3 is TGTGCCAGCAGCTTGAATAAAGCCAGCGGGAGCTCCTACAATGAGCAGTTCTTC. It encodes CASSLNKASGSSYNEQFF.

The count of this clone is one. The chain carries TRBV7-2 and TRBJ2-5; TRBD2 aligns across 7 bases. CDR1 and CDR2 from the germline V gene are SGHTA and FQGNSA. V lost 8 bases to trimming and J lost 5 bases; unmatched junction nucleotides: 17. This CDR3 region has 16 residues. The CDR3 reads CASGPRAGHLGETQYF. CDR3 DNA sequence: TGTGCCAGCGGACCCAGAGCGGGGCACCTTGGGGAGACCCAGTACTTC. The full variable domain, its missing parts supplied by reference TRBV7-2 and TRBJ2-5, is GAGVSQSPSNKVTEKGKDVELRCDPISGHTALYWYRQSLGQGLEFLIYFQGNSAPDKSGLPSDRFSAERTGGSVSTLTIQRTQQEDSAVYLCASGPRAGHLGETQYFGPGTRLLVL.

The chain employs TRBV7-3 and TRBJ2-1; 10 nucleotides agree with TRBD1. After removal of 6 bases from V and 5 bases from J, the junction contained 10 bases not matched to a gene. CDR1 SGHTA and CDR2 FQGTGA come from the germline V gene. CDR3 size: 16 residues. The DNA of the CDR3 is TGTGCCAGCAGTCCTCTATCGACAGGGGGCCACAATGAGCAGTTCTTC. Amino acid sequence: CASSPLSTGGHNEQFF.

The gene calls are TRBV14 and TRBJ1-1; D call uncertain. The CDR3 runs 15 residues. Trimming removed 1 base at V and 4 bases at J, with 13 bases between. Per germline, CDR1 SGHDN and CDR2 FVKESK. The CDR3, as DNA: TGTGCCAGCAGCCAAGCGAGGTCTCTTGGCACTGAAGCTTTCTTT. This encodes CASSQARSLGTEAFF.

In DNA, the CDR3 is TGCGCCAGCAGCCTCCGAGACAGCCTACAAGAGACCCAGTACTTC. It codes for CASSLRDSLQETQYF. The chain employs TRBV4-1 and TRBJ2-5; a possible D gene is TRBD1 (5 bases). CDR3 length equals 15 residues. The V end lost 4 bases, the J end lost 2 bases, and 14 bases lay between the germline ends. Per the germline V gene, CDR1 is MGHRA and CDR2 is YSYEKL.

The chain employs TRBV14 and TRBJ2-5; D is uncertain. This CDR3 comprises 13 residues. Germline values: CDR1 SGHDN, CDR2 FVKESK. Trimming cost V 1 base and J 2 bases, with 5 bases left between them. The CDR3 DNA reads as TGTGCCAGCAGCCAAGGGTGGCAAGAGACCCAGTACTTC. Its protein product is CASSQGWQETQYF.

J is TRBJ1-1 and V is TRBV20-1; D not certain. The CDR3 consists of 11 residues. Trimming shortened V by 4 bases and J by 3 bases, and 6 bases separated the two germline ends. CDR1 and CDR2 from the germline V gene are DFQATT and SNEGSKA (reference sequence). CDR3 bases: TGCAGTGCTAACCTCCACACTGAAGCTTTCTTT. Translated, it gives CSANLHTEAFF.

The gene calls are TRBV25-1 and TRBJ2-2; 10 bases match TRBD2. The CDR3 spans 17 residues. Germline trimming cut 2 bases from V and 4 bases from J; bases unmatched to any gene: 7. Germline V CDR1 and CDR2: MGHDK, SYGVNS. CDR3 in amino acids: CASSEHIAGGFTGELFF. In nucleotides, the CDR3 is TGTGCCAGCAGTGAACACATAGCGGGAGGTTTCACCGGGGAGCTGTTTTTT.

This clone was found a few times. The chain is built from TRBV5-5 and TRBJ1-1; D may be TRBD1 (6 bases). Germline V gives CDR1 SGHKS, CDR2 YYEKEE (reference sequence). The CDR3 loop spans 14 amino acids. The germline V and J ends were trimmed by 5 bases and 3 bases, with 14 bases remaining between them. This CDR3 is CASSRGGSYTEAFF. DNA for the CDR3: TGTGCCAGCAGTAGGGGGGGTTCCTACACTGAAGCTTTCTTT.

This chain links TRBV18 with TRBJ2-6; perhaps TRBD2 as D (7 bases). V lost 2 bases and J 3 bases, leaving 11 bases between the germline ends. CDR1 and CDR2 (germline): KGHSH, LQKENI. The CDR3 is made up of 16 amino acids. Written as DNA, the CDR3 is TGTGCCAGCTCACCAGGGGGGGCTGGTGGGGCCAACGTCCTGACTTTC. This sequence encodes CASSPGGAGGANVLTF.